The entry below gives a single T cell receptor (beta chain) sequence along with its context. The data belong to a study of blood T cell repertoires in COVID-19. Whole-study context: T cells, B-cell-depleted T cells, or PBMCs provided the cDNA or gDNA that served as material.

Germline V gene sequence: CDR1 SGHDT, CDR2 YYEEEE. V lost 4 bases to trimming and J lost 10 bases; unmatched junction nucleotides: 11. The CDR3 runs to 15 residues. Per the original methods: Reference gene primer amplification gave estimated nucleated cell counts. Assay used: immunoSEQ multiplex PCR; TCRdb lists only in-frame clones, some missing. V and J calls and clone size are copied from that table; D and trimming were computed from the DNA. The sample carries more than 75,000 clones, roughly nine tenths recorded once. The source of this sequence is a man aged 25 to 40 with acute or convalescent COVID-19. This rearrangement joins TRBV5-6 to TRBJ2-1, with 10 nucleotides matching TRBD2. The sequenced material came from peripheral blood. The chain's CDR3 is CASSQSPSGRREQFF. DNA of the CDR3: TGTGCCAGCAGCCAGTCCCCTAGCGGGAGACGAGAGCAGTTCTTC.